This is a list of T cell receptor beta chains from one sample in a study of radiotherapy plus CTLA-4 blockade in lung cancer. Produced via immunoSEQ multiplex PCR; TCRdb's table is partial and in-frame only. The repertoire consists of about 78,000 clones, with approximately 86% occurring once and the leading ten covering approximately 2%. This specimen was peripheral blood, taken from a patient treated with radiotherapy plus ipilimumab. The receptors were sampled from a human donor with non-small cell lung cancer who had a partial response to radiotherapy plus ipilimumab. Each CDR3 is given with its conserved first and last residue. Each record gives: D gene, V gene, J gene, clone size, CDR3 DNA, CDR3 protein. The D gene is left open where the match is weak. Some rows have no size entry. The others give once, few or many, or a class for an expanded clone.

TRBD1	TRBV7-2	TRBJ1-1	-	TGTGCCAGCAGCTGGGGACAGGGGAGCACTGAAGCTTTCTTT	CASSWGQGSTEAFF
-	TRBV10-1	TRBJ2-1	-	TGCGCCAGCAGTGAGAAAGACCAAGGAGGACACAATGAGCAGTTCTTC	CASSEKDQGGHNEQFF
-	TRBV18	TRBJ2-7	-	TGTGCCAGCTCATCCACTAGGGCCCACGAGCAGTACTTC	CASSSTRAHEQYF
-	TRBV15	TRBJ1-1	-	TGTGCCTCCGAGCCAAGAACTGAAGCTTTCTTT	CASEPRTEAFF
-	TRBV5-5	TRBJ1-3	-	TGTGCCAGCAGCTTGACAGACTCTGGAAACACCATATATTTT	CASSLTDSGNTIYF
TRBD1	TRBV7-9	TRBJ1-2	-	TGTGCCAGCAGCCCGGGACAGGGGGTCTCGGGCTACACCTTC	CASSPGQGVSGYTF
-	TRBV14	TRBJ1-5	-	TGTGCCAGCAGCCAAGCGAGCAATCAGCCCCAGCATTTT	CASSQASNQPQHF
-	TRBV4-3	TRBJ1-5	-	TGCGCCAGCAGCCAAGAACCGAGGGGCAATCAGCCCCAGCATTTT	CASSQEPRGNQPQHF
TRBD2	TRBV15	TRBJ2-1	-	TGTGCCACCAGCAGGGCTAGCGGGAGCTACAATGAGCAGTTCTTC	CATSRASGSYNEQFF
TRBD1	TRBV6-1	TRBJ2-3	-	TGTGCCAGCAGTGAAGCTGGGACAGGGGGATATACGCAGTATTTT	CASSEAGTGGYTQYF
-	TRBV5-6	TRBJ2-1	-	TGTGCCAGCAACATGCGAGGGTTCAATGAGCAGTTCTTC	CASNMRGFNEQFF
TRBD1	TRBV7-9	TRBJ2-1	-	TGTGCCAGCAGCCCGACAGGGGGCTCCTACAATGAGCAGTTCTTC	CASSPTGGSYNEQFF
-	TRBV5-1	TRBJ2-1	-	TGCGCCAGCAGCCCCGGAGGAGGGGCCATAGGTGAGCAGTTCTTC	CASSPGGGAIGEQFF
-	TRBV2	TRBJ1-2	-	TGTGCCAGTATAATGACAGATTCTGGCTACACCTTC	CASIMTDSGYTF
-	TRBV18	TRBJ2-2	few	TGTGCCAGCTCACCGGGGGGACACACCGGGGAGCTGTTTTTT	CASSPGGHTGELFF
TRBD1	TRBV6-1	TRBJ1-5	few	TGTGCCAGCGCCGGGACAGGGGGCAATCAGCCCCAGCATTTT	CASAGTGGNQPQHF
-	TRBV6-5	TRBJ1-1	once	TGTGCCAGCAGTTACTCGATCCGACAGAGAAACACTGAAGCTTTCTTT	CASSYSIRQRNTEAFF
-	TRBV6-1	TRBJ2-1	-	TGTGCCACCATTCGGGGTGTTCTCTACAATGAGCAGTTCTTC	CATIRGVLYNEQFF
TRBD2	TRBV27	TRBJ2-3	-	TGTGCCAGCAGTTTACTAGCGGGAGGGCCCTCCATAGATACGCAGTATTTT	CASSLLAGGPSIDTQYF
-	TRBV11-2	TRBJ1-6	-	TGTGCCAGCAGCTTAGACACCTTACGGAGTTCACCCCTCCACTTT	CASSLDTLRSSPLHF
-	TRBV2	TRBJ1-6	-	TGTGCCAGCACCCCTGGGAGTTCACCCCTCCACTTT	CASTPGSSPLHF
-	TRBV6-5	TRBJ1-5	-	TGTGCCAGCAGTCTAGGACAGAATCAGCCCCAGCATTTT	CASSLGQNQPQHF